Here is one TCR beta chain with its context. Its specificity is not known. The V segment lost 10 bases and the J segment 4 bases; nucleotides outside the gene matches: 9. CDR3 size: 13 residues. Germline CDR1 reads LNHDA; CDR2 reads SQIVND (reference sequence). Using RNA transcripts as the source, TCR beta CDR3 regions were amplified. TCR CDR3 underwent first-round RT-PCR with the HTBI primer set. TCRdb reprocessed the multiplex PCR reads with MiXCR, giving one entry per CDR3 protein. The table records about 260,000 distinct CDR3 sequences, about a sixth of them present only once. This sample was taken from a study of T cells in Graves' hyperthyroidism and ophthalmopathy. Study-level background: Peripheral blood was taken when the disease was first diagnosed, before any treatment began.

Findings of the study overall: Ophthalmopathy cases were set apart from stable hyperthyroidism by a 13 V-J model.

The sample was blood. V gene TRBV19 combines with J gene TRBJ1-1; 7 nucleotides match TRBD1. The receptor was derived from a woman aged 18-29 years with Graves' ophthalmopathy. This CDR3 is CATKGASGTEAFF. In DNA form, the CDR3 reads TGTGCCACAAAGGGGGCTTCGGGCACTGAAGCTTTCTTT.